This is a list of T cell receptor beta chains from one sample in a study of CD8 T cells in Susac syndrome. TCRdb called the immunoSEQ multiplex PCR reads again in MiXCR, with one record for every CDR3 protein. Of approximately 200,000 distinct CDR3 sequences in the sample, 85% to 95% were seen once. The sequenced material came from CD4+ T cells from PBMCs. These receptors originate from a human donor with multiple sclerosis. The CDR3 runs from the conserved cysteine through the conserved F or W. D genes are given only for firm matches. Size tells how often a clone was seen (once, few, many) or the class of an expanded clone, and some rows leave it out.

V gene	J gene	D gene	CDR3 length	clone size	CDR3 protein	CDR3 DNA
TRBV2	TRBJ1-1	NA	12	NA	CASSVGELEAFF	TGTGCCAGCAGTGTCGGTGAGCTTGAAGCTTTCTTT
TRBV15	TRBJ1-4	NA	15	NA	CATSRDGGPAEKLFF	TGTGCCACCAGCAGAGATGGGGGGCCTGCCGAAAAACTGTTTTTT
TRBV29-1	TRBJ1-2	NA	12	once	CRRGGSIYGYTF	TGCAGACGGGGGGGCAGCATATATGGCTACACCTTC
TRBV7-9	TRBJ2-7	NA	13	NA	CASSRDGPYEQYF	TGTGCCAGCAGCAGAGACGGTCCCTACGAGCAGTACTTC
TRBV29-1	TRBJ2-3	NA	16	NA	CSALADFSMITDTQYF	TGCAGCGCCCTCGCGGACTTCTCGATGATCACAGATACGCAGTATTTT
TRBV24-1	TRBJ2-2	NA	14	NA	CATSPGIPTGELFF	TGTGCCACCAGTCCGGGGATCCCGACCGGGGAGCTGTTTTTT
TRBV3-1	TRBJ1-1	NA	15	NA	CASSPRQAMNTEAFF	TGTGCCAGCAGCCCCCGACAGGCGATGAACACTGAAGCTTTCTTT
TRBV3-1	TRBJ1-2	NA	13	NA	CASSRHPNGGYTF	TGTGCCAGCAGCCGCCACCCTAACGGTGGCTACACCTTC
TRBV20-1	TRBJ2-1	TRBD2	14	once	CSAPEGRGSHEQFF	TGCAGTGCGCCCGAGGGGCGGGGGTCCCATGAGCAGTTCTTC
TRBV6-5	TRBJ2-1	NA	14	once	CASSWRGLEDEQFF	TGTGCCAGCAGTTGGAGGGGTCTCGAGGATGAGCAGTTCTTC
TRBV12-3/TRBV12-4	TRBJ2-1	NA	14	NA	CASSFARARNEQFF	TGTGCCAGCAGTTTCGCCAGGGCTCGGAATGAGCAGTTCTTC
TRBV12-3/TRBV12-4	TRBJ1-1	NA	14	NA	CASSPDSPNTEAFF	TGTGCCAGCAGTCCCGACAGCCCCAACACTGAAGCTTTCTTT
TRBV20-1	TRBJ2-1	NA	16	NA	CSARDDRSQHVNEQFF	TGCAGTGCTAGAGATGACCGGTCTCAACACGTCAATGAGCAGTTCTTC
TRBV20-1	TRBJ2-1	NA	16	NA	CSARGGTKDRNNEQFF	TGCAGTGCTAGAGGGGGGACCAAGGACAGAAACAATGAGCAGTTCTTC
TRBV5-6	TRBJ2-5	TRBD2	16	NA	CASSLGTSGFQETQYF	TGTGCCAGCAGCCTAGGGACTAGCGGATTCCAAGAGACCCAGTACTTC
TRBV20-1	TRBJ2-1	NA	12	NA	CSAKYRYNEQFF	TGCAGTGCAAAATACAGATACAATGAGCAGTTCTTC
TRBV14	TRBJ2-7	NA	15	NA	CASSQDPDGIYEQYF	TGTGCCAGCAGCCAAGATCCGGACGGCATCTACGAGCAGTACTTC
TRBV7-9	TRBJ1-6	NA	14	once	CASSLAAILSPLHF	TGTGCCAGCAGCTTAGCTGCCATTCTCTCACCCCTCCACTTT
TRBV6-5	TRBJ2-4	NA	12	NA	CASFGRGNIQYF	TGTGCCAGCTTCGGCCGGGGAAACATTCAGTACTTC
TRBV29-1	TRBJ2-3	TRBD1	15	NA	CSVDSGTGATDTQYF	TGCAGCGTTGACAGCGGGACAGGGGCCACAGATACGCAGTATTTT
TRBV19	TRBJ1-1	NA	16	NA	CASSIGGLSPLLGAFF	TGTGCCAGTAGTATAGGAGGATTAAGCCCACTCCTTGGGGCTTTCTTT
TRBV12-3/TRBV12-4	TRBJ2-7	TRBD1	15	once	CASSRDRASPYEQYF	TGTGCCAGCAGTCGGGACAGGGCTTCCCCCTACGAGCAGTACTTC
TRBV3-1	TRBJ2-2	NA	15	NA	CASSQVATPYGELFF	TGTGCCAGCAGCCAAGTCGCGACCCCTTACGGGGAGCTGTTTTTT
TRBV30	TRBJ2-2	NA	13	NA	CAWRGENTGELFF	TGTGCCTGGAGGGGGGAGAACACCGGGGAGCTGTTTTTT
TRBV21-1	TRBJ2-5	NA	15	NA	CASSTQKEAQETQYF	TGTGCCAGCAGCACGCAAAAGGAAGCTCAAGAGACCCAGTACTTC
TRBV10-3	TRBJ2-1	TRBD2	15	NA	CAISEGSGGRNEQFF	TGTGCCATCAGTGAGGGTAGCGGGGGGCGAAATGAGCAGTTCTTC
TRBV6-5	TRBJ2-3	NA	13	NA	CASRATGTDTQYF	TGTGCCAGCAGAGCAACGGGCACAGATACGCAGTATTTT
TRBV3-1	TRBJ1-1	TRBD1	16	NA	CASSQGRTGVGTEAFF	TGTGCCAGCAGCCAAGGGCGGACAGGGGTGGGCACTGAAGCTTTCTTT
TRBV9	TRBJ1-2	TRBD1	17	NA	CASSDGSQGSLAYGYTF	TGTGCCAGCAGCGATGGATCACAGGGGAGTTTGGCCTATGGCTACACCTTC
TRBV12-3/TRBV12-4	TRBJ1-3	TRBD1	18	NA	CASSLGVGQGASGNTIYF	TGTGCCAGCAGTTTGGGCGTCGGGCAGGGGGCCTCTGGAAACACCATATATTTT
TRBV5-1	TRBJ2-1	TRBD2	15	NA	CASSSGLAPYNEQFF	TGCGCCAGCAGCTCCGGACTAGCGCCTTACAATGAGCAGTTCTTC
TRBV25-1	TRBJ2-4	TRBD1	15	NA	CASSEFKGQGDIQYF	TGTGCCAGCAGTGAATTCAAGGGACAGGGAGACATTCAGTACTTC
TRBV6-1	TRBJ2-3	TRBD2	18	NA	CASSPSVGLAGASDTQYF	TGTGCCAGCAGTCCCTCAGTGGGTCTAGCGGGGGCATCAGATACGCAGTATTTT
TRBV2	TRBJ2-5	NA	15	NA	CASSERGTSRETQYF	TGTGCCAGCAGTGAAAGGGGTACTAGTCGAGAGACCCAGTACTTC
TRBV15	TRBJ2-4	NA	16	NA	CATSREKGGSKNIQYF	TGTGCCACCAGCAGAGAAAAAGGAGGTTCCAAAAACATTCAGTACTTC
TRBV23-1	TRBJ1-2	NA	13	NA	CASSPRLNNGYTF	TGCGCCAGCAGTCCCCGACTGAACAATGGCTACACCTTC
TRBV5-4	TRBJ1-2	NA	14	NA	CASSFQGRDYGYTF	TGTGCCAGCAGCTTTCAGGGTAGAGACTATGGCTACACCTTC
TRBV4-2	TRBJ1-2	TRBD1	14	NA	CASSQGRRGGGYTF	TGTGCCAGCAGCCAAGGTCGCAGGGGGGGTGGCTACACCTTC
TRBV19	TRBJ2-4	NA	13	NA	CASSDRDHSIQYF	TGTGCCAGTAGTGACCGGGACCACTCCATTCAGTACTTC